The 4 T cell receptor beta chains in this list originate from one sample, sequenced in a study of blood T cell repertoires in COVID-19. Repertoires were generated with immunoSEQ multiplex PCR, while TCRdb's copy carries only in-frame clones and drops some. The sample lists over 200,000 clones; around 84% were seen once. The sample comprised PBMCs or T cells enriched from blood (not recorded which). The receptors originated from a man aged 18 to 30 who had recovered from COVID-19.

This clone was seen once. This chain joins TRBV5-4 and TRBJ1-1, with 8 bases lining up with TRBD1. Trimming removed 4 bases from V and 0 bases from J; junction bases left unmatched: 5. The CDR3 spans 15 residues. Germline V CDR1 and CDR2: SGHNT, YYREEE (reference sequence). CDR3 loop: CASSQMTGVNTEAFF. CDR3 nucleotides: TGTGCCAGCAGCCAAATGACAGGGGTGAACACTGAAGCTTTCTTT.

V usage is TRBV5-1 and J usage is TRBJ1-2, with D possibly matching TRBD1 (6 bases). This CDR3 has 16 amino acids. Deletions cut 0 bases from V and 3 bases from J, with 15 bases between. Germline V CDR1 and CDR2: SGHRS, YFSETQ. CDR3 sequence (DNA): TGCGCCAGCAGCTTGGACAACAGGGACGGATACTATGGCTACACCTTC. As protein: CASSLDNRDGYYGYTF.

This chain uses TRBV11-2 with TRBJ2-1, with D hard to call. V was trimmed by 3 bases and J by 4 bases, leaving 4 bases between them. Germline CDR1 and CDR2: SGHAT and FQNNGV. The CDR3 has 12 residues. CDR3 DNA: TGTGCCAGCAGCTTGTTATACAATGAGCAGTTCTTC. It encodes CASSLLYNEQFF.

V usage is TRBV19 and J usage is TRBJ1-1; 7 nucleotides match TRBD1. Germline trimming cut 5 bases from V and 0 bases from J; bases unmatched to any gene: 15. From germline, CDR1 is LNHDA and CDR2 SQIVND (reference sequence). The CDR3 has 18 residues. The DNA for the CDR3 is TGTGCCAGTAGTGAAGGACACCAGGGGGTTACCATGAACACTGAAGCTTTCTTT. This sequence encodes CASSEGHQGVTMNTEAFF. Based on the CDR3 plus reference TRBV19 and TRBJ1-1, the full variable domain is DGGITQSPKYLFRKEGQNVTLSCEQNLNHDAMYWYRQDPGQGLRLIYYSQIVNDFQKGDIAEGYSVSREKKESFPLTVTSAQKNPTAFYLCASSEGHQGVTMNTEAFFGQGTRLTVV.